The sequence of this T cell receptor beta chain was determined in a study of CXCR3-negative and CXCR3-positive naive CD8 T cells (dated by TCRdb to the late 2010s). Describing the broader study: In total, 130 million to 150 million TRB reads were obtained, or roughly 1.5 +/- 0.3 million reads per library. Naive subsets from a handful of donors and memory cells from 3 donors were included in the TRBV-TRBJ cluster analysis. Diversity and physicochemical repertoire analyses covered 11 donors pooled from two independent experiments.

For every CD8+ T cell subset, some 310,000 cells were flow-sorted straight into RLT lysis buffer, and each subset was sorted in triplicate. Using standard density gradient centrifugation, peripheral blood mononuclear cells were isolated from buffy coats. Total RNA was extracted from sorted cells using an RNeasy Mini Kit. Instrument on record: NextSeq 550. The Human TCR Profiling Kit (MiLaboratory) was used to prepare UMI-labeled 5' RACE TRB cDNA libraries. The full amount of extracted RNA was used for cDNA synthesis, and the full amount of resulting cDNA was used for PCR amplification. Libraries were prepared in parallel with an identical number of PCR cycles. The original methods were these. With a requirement of at least two reads per UMI, MIGEC and MiXCR extracted about 50,000 +/- 10,000 unique UMI-labeled TRB cDNA molecules per library. An average of about 40,000 +/- 10,000 functional in-frame TRB CDR3 nucleotide clonotypes without stop codons was found per library. After each sample was downsampled to 5000 UMI-labeled TRB molecules, VDJtools was used to calculate diversity metrics such as normalized Shannon-Wiener and Chao1. For the central five CDR3 residues, VDJtools calculated physicochemical properties weighted by clonotype size, namely interaction energy, strength, volume and Kidera factor 4. The reads went through TCRdb reprocessing, and each CDR3 protein sequence gets one entry with no DNA. The V and J calls follow TCRdb's processing rather than the paper's. The data table for this sample lists some 56,000 distinct CDR3 sequences. The leading ten clones occupy 20% to 25% of the sample.

Regarding this clonotype: Which antigen it targets is not known.

Paper-wide results and their limitations: Repertoire diversity was comparably high in both naive subsets but much lower in memory CD8+ T cells. Freshly isolated PBMCs were used for most assays because CXCR3 expression partially decreased after cryopreservation. Similar TRBV-TRBJ usage was shown by naive CXCR3-negative and CXCR3-positive cells from the same donor, whereas distinct patterns were shown by memory cells. Because surface CD5, which is linked to self-reactivity in mice, was comparable between the naive subsets, TCR interaction strength was also inferred from the physicochemical properties of TRB CDR3s.

CDR1 is given as MDHEN and CDR2 as SYDVKM, both from the germline V gene. From the cysteine up to the phenylalanine, the CDR3 has a length of 15 residues. Nucleotide data are not available. The sequenced material came from memory CD8+ T cells from blood. This specimen's cell subset or site label, per the study, means: conventional CD8+ memory T cells (TMEM), sorted as controls. The sequence came from a human donor in good health. Some clones in this sample may be carry-over from other donors' samples. This chain is built from TRBV28 and TRBJ2-5; TCRdb returns TRBD2, unconfirmable since there is no DNA. The CDR3 sequence is CASSLSIGLQETQYF.